This entry features one T cell receptor (beta chain) sequence. The antigen remains unidentified. Germline V gene lookup returns CDR1 SGHRS and CDR2 YFSETQ. Trimming removed 0 bases at V and 0 bases at J, with 12 bases between. There are 16 residues in the CDR3. This entry is derived from a study of cytomegalovirus exposure and HLA in healthy donors. Study-level findings and limits: Most TCR sequences were seen very rarely across donors, but some public TCRs occurred in many. The authors excluded some V segments, including TRBV6-2 and TRBV6-3, as indistinguishable.

The donors gave bone marrow, and they were healthy. PCR used 60 Vbeta primers and 13 Jbeta primers. The repertoire was sequenced with immunoSEQ multiplex PCR; TCRdb's copy has only in-frame clones and lacks some. The data contain around 120,000 clones, roughly 82% of them seen just once; the ten biggest clones take up roughly 4%. This sequence joins TRBV5-1 and TRBJ1-2, with D perhaps TRBD1 (5 bases). The TCR was taken from a human donor in good health. Sequencing input: PBMCs. CDR3 in amino acids: CASSLDGVGANYGYTF. CDR3 DNA sequence: TGCGCCAGCAGCTTGGATGGGGTAGGGGCTAACTATGGCTACACCTTC.